The text below deals with one T cell receptor beta chain. This record belongs to a study of blood T cell repertoires in COVID-19. Study summary: Sources were T cells, B-cell-depleted T cells, or PBMCs; the material itself was cDNA or gDNA.

Study processing details: Estimation of nucleated cell counts relied on the amplification of reference gene primers. The protocol was immunoSEQ multiplex PCR, while the TCRdb copy is restricted to in-frame clones and leaves out a portion. From that table come the V and J calls and clone size; the DNA was used to work out D and trimming. The sample holds 300,000 to 350,000 clones, roughly 87% seen once. V shed 0 bases and J shed 4 bases, with 9 bases lying between them. The CDR3 is 14 amino acids. CDR1 and CDR2 from the germline V gene are MNHEY and SVGAGI. The Seattle site enrolled patients during active infection and followed them longitudinally.

The sequence was obtained from a man aged 25-45 years with COVID-19, enrolled during active disease. The rearrangement joins TRBV6-5 to TRBJ1-2, with D unresolved. The sequencing input was peripheral blood. The CDR3 sequence is CASSYSSIRYGYTF. CDR3 coding DNA: TGTGCCAGCAGTTACTCTAGTATTCGCTATGGCTACACCTTC.